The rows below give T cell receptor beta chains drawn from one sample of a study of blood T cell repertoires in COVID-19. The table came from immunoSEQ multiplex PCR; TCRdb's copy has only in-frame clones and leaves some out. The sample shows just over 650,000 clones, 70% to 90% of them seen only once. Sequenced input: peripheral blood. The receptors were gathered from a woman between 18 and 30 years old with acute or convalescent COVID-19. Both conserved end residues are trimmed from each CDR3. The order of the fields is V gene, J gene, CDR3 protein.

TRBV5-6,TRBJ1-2,ASKSPGTGLGGYT
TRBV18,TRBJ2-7,ASSQGQGVREQY
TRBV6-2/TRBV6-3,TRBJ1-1,ASSYALRTSVEAF
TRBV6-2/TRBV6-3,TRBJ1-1,ASSYSNGYTEAF
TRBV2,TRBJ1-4,ASTGTGATNEKLF
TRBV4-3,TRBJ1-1,ASSQDTGSARRAEAF
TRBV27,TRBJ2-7,ASSSSGTAPYEQY
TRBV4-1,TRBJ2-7,ASSQRYGDEQY
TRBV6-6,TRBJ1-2,ASSKTGENYGYT
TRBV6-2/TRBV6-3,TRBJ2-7,ASSRPTGTLAYEQY
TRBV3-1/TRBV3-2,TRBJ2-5,ASSQDGLAGGGETQY
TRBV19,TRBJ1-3,ASSLLGDSWSGNTIY
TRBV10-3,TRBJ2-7,AIGVQDGGPKQY
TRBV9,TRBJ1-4,ASSVAPTGVVATNEKLF
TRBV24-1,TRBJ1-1,ATRGGRDYTEAF
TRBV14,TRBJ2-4,ASSSLGNIQY
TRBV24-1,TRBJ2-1,ATSDLQWGHDEQF
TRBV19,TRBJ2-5,ASSTGLQETQY
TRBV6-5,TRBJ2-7,ASSRRQGGIYEQY
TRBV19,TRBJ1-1,ASSPGQNTEAF
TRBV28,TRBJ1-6,ASSFRTGISYNSPLH
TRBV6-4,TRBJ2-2,ASSVSGGLTGELF
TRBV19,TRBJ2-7,ASSLYGQGEFNYEQY
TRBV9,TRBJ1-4,ASSASGQGGEKLF
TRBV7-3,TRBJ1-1,ASSLRSDTEAF
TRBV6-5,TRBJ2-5,ASSYGTEETQY
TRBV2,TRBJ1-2,ASIQQTGLTLNYGYT
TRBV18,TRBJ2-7,ASSPGGQGLGWYEQY
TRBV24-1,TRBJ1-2,ATSGKPGGDNGYT
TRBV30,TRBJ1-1,AHRDRNTEAF
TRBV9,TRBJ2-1,ASSATFAGGYDEQF
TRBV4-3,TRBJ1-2,ASSQEWGRGYT
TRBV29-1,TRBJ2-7,SVEDLLASGEQY
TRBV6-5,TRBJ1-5,ASSLAENQPQH
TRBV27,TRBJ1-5,ASSLSWGSAVTQPQH
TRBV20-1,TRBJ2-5,SASRDREYETQY
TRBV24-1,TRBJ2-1,ATSGERQGEFNEQF